This is a list of T cell receptor beta chains from one sample in a study of radiotherapy plus CTLA-4 blockade in lung cancer. Sequenced by immunoSEQ multiplex PCR; TCRdb stores in-frame clones only, minus some. The data contain some 66,000 clones, approximately 82% of them singletons. Sequencing was performed on peripheral blood, taken from a patient treated with radiotherapy plus ipilimumab. The receptors come from a human donor with non-small cell lung cancer who had a partial response to radiotherapy plus ipilimumab. The CDR3 runs from the conserved cysteine through the conserved F or W. The D gene is left open where the match is weak. Expanded clones get a size class; other rows say once, few or many, or leave the size out.

v_call: TRBV6-5
clone_size: -
j_call: TRBJ2-7
d_call: TRBD1
cdr3_aa: CASSLRGNYEQYF
cdr3_nt: TGTGCCAGCAGCCTCAGGGGGAACTACGAGCAGTACTTC

v_call: TRBV14
clone_size: -
j_call: TRBJ2-2
d_call: -
cdr3_aa: CASSQAQGYGELFF
cdr3_nt: TGTGCCAGCAGCCAAGCCCAGGGTTACGGGGAGCTGTTTTTT

v_call: TRBV2
clone_size: -
j_call: TRBJ2-1
d_call: TRBD2
cdr3_aa: CASIGGPAGGEEQFF
cdr3_nt: TGTGCCAGTATTGGCGGGCCAGCGGGAGGGGAAGAGCAGTTCTTC

v_call: TRBV2
clone_size: few
j_call: TRBJ1-5
d_call: TRBD1
cdr3_aa: CASSEANRGGVNQPQHF
cdr3_nt: TGTGCCAGCAGTGAAGCTAACAGGGGTGGTGTCAATCAGCCCCAGCATTTT

v_call: TRBV6-4
clone_size: -
j_call: TRBJ1-5
d_call: -
cdr3_aa: CASSAPEMVKSNQPQHF
cdr3_nt: TGTGCCAGCAGTGCCCCCGAGATGGTTAAGAGCAATCAGCCCCAGCATTTT

v_call: TRBV30
clone_size: few
j_call: TRBJ1-2
d_call: -
cdr3_aa: CAWNIVGYTF
cdr3_nt: TGTGCCTGGAACATCGTTGGCTACACCTTC

v_call: TRBV15
clone_size: once
j_call: TRBJ1-2
d_call: TRBD1
cdr3_aa: CATSRTGGAFGYTF
cdr3_nt: TGTGCCACCAGCAGGACAGGGGGCGCCTTTGGCTACACCTTC

v_call: TRBV11-2
clone_size: -
j_call: TRBJ2-2
d_call: TRBD1
cdr3_aa: CASSLVPGQGIPGELFF
cdr3_nt: TGTGCCAGCAGCTTAGTCCCCGGACAGGGGATTCCCGGGGAGCTGTTTTTT

v_call: TRBV30
clone_size: -
j_call: TRBJ1-1
d_call: TRBD1
cdr3_aa: CAWGRGLRDTEAFF
cdr3_nt: TGTGCCTGGGGAAGGGGGCTCCGGGACACTGAAGCTTTCTTT

v_call: TRBV9
clone_size: -
j_call: TRBJ1-2
d_call: -
cdr3_aa: CASSAQGISYGYTF
cdr3_nt: TGTGCCAGCAGCGCCCAGGGTATTTCCTATGGCTACACCTTC

v_call: TRBV6-6
clone_size: -
j_call: TRBJ1-4
d_call: TRBD1
cdr3_aa: CASSQPSGQSEKLFF
cdr3_nt: TGTGCCAGCAGTCAACCGTCGGGACAGAGTGAAAAACTGTTTTTT

v_call: TRBV28
clone_size: few
j_call: TRBJ2-7
d_call: -
cdr3_aa: CASSLGYGRANTYEQYF
cdr3_nt: TGTGCCAGCAGTTTAGGGTATGGCAGGGCCAATACCTACGAGCAGTACTTC

v_call: TRBV19
clone_size: once
j_call: TRBJ2-1
d_call: TRBD2
cdr3_aa: CAAKKTSGAYNEQFF
cdr3_nt: TGTGCCGCAAAAAAGACTAGCGGTGCTTACAATGAGCAGTTCTTC

v_call: TRBV5-1
clone_size: -
j_call: TRBJ2-7
d_call: TRBD1
cdr3_aa: CASSLGQVGYEQYF
cdr3_nt: TGCGCCAGCAGCTTAGGACAGGTTGGTTACGAGCAGTACTTC

v_call: TRBV11-2
clone_size: -
j_call: TRBJ1-5
d_call: -
cdr3_aa: CASSLGNEDQPQHF
cdr3_nt: TGTGCCAGCAGCTTAGGGAACGAGGATCAGCCCCAGCATTTT

v_call: TRBV11-1
clone_size: -
j_call: TRBJ2-7
d_call: -
cdr3_aa: CASSSRGTSYEQYF
cdr3_nt: TGTGCCAGCAGCTCGAGAGGGACTTCCTACGAGCAGTACTTC

v_call: TRBV18
clone_size: -
j_call: TRBJ2-5
d_call: -
cdr3_aa: CASSEQNQETQYF
cdr3_nt: TGTGCCAGCTCGGAACAGAACCAAGAGACCCAGTACTTC

v_call: TRBV30
clone_size: -
j_call: TRBJ1-5
d_call: -
cdr3_aa: CAWSRGGATNQPQHF
cdr3_nt: TGTGCCTGGAGTCGCGGCGGGGCCACCAATCAGCCCCAGCATTTT

v_call: TRBV5-1
clone_size: -
j_call: TRBJ2-7
d_call: TRBD2
cdr3_aa: CASSWGGSEGYEQYF
cdr3_nt: TGCGCCAGCAGCTGGGGGGGGTCAGAGGGGTACGAGCAGTACTTC

v_call: TRBV19
clone_size: -
j_call: TRBJ1-3
d_call: TRBD1
cdr3_aa: CASSILFGTGKWSSGNTIYF
cdr3_nt: TGTGCCAGTAGTATCCTCTTTGGGACAGGTAAGTGGAGCTCTGGAAACACCATATATTTT

v_call: TRBV6-1
clone_size: -
j_call: TRBJ2-7
d_call: -
cdr3_aa: CASRQTSAERYEQYF
cdr3_nt: TGTGCCAGCAGACAAACCTCAGCCGAGAGGTACGAGCAGTACTTC

v_call: TRBV9
clone_size: -
j_call: TRBJ1-1
d_call: -
cdr3_aa: CASSVGEGFEAFF
cdr3_nt: TGTGCCAGCAGCGTAGGAGAGGGTTTCGAAGCTTTCTTT

v_call: TRBV19
clone_size: -
j_call: TRBJ1-5
d_call: TRBD1
cdr3_aa: CASSISGVGTGVQPQHF
cdr3_nt: TGTGCCAGTAGTATAAGCGGGGTGGGGACAGGGGTTCAGCCCCAGCATTTT

v_call: TRBV29-1
clone_size: -
j_call: TRBJ2-5
d_call: TRBD2
cdr3_aa: CSVVRGATETQYF
cdr3_nt: TGCAGCGTTGTGCGGGGGGCGACGGAGACCCAGTACTTC

v_call: TRBV18
clone_size: -
j_call: TRBJ2-1
d_call: TRBD2
cdr3_aa: CASSFYVGLAGENEQFF
cdr3_nt: TGTGCCAGCTCATTCTACGTTGGACTAGCGGGAGAAAATGAGCAGTTCTTC

v_call: TRBV7-2
clone_size: -
j_call: TRBJ2-1
d_call: TRBD2
cdr3_aa: CASRIPGLASNEQFF
cdr3_nt: TGTGCCAGCAGGATCCCGGGACTAGCGAGTAATGAGCAGTTCTTC

v_call: TRBV7-2
clone_size: -
j_call: TRBJ2-5
d_call: -
cdr3_aa: CASSLGGPKETQYF
cdr3_nt: TGTGCCAGCAGCTTAGGTGGCCCGAAAGAGACCCAGTACTTC

v_call: TRBV11-2
clone_size: -
j_call: TRBJ2-5
d_call: -
cdr3_aa: CASSHLYQETQYF
cdr3_nt: TGTGCCAGCAGCCATCTATACCAAGAGACCCAGTACTTC

v_call: TRBV21-1
clone_size: -
j_call: TRBJ1-1
d_call: -
cdr3_aa: CASSKAGSRGNTEAFF
cdr3_nt: TGTGCCAGCAGCAAAGCGGGTTCGCGAGGTAACACTGAAGCTTTCTTT

v_call: TRBV6-1
clone_size: -
j_call: TRBJ1-2
d_call: -
cdr3_aa: CASSVSGGGYTF
cdr3_nt: TGTGCCAGCAGTGTATCGGGTGGTGGCTACACCTTC

v_call: TRBV30
clone_size: -
j_call: TRBJ2-2
d_call: TRBD2
cdr3_aa: CAWTRTSSTGELFF
cdr3_nt: TGTGCCTGGACTAGGACTAGTAGCACCGGGGAGCTGTTTTTT

v_call: TRBV5-1
clone_size: -
j_call: TRBJ2-3
d_call: TRBD2
cdr3_aa: CARPRLAGGDTDTQYF
cdr3_nt: TGCGCCAGACCCCGACTAGCGGGAGGGGACACAGATACGCAGTATTTT

v_call: TRBV5-1
clone_size: -
j_call: TRBJ1-1
d_call: -
cdr3_aa: CASSRLSGNTEAFF
cdr3_nt: TGCGCCAGCAGCCGTCTAAGCGGGAACACTGAAGCTTTCTTT

v_call: TRBV7-9
clone_size: -
j_call: TRBJ1-5
d_call: TRBD1
cdr3_aa: CASSLGQGYQPQHF
cdr3_nt: TGTGCCAGCAGCCTGGGACAGGGATATCAGCCCCAGCATTTT

v_call: TRBV7-3
clone_size: -
j_call: TRBJ2-5
d_call: -
cdr3_aa: CASSLRRGQETQYF
cdr3_nt: TGTGCCAGCAGCTTAAGGCGGGGACAAGAGACCCAGTACTTC

v_call: TRBV7-2
clone_size: -
j_call: TRBJ1-5
d_call: TRBD1
cdr3_aa: CASSLLQGVNQPQHF
cdr3_nt: TGTGCCAGCAGCTTATTACAGGGGGTTAATCAGCCCCAGCATTTT

v_call: TRBV27
clone_size: -
j_call: TRBJ1-4
d_call: -
cdr3_aa: CASSLRGGEKLFF
cdr3_nt: TGTGCCAGCAGTTTAAGGGGAGGTGAAAAACTGTTTTTT

v_call: TRBV13
clone_size: -
j_call: TRBJ2-7
d_call: TRBD1
cdr3_aa: CASSRRDSSYEQYF
cdr3_nt: TGTGCCAGCAGCCGTAGGGACAGCTCCTACGAGCAGTACTTC

v_call: TRBV14
clone_size: -
j_call: TRBJ2-3
d_call: -
cdr3_aa: CASSQDWAQTRGDTQYF
cdr3_nt: TGTGCCAGCAGCCAAGATTGGGCCCAGACCCGGGGAGATACGCAGTATTTT

v_call: TRBV2
clone_size: -
j_call: TRBJ2-2
d_call: TRBD2
cdr3_aa: CASNDGREDRTGELFF
cdr3_nt: TGTGCCAGCAACGACGGGCGGGAGGACCGCACCGGGGAGCTGTTTTTT

v_call: TRBV6-5
clone_size: -
j_call: TRBJ2-2
d_call: -
cdr3_aa: CASKTAENTGELFF
cdr3_nt: TGTGCCAGCAAAACCGCGGAGAACACCGGGGAGCTGTTTTTT

v_call: TRBV5-1
clone_size: -
j_call: TRBJ1-2
d_call: TRBD1
cdr3_aa: CASSLKGASYGYTF
cdr3_nt: TGCGCCAGCAGCTTGAAGGGGGCGAGTTATGGCTACACCTTC

v_call: TRBV7-3
clone_size: -
j_call: TRBJ2-1
d_call: TRBD2
cdr3_aa: CASSLIAGGPYNEQFF
cdr3_nt: TGTGCCAGCAGCTTAATCGCGGGAGGCCCCTACAATGAGCAGTTCTTC

v_call: TRBV21-1
clone_size: once
j_call: TRBJ2-1
d_call: -
cdr3_aa: CASPARSGRAHEQFF
cdr3_nt: TGTGCCAGCCCAGCGCGTAGCGGGAGGGCCCATGAGCAGTTCTTC

v_call: TRBV7-9
clone_size: -
j_call: TRBJ2-5
d_call: TRBD1
cdr3_aa: CASSSWTGWQETQYF
cdr3_nt: TGTGCCAGCAGCTCATGGACAGGGTGGCAAGAGACCCAGTACTTC

v_call: TRBV14
clone_size: -
j_call: TRBJ1-4
d_call: TRBD1
cdr3_aa: CASSQAQGAGEKLFF
cdr3_nt: TGTGCCAGCAGCCAAGCACAGGGGGCTGGAGAAAAACTGTTTTTT

v_call: TRBV5-1
clone_size: once
j_call: TRBJ2-7
d_call: -
cdr3_aa: CASSLGGREIRNEQYF
cdr3_nt: TGCGCCAGCAGCTTGGGGGGCAGGGAAATTCGGAACGAGCAGTACTTC